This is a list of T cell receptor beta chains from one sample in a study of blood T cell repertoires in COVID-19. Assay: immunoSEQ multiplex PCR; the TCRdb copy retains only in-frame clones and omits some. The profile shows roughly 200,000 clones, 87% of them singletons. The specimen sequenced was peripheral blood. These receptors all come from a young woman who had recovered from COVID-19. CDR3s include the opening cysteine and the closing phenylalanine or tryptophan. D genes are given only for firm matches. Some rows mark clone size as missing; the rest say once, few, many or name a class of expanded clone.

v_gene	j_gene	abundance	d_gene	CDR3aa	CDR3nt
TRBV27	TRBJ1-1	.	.	CASSLYAQGGMNTEAFF	TGTGCCAGCAGTTTATACGCGCAGGGCGGCATGAACACTGAAGCTTTCTTT
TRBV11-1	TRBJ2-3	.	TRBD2	CASSSSGRVGDTQYF	TGTGCCAGCAGCTCTAGCGGGAGGGTTGGAGATACGCAGTATTTT
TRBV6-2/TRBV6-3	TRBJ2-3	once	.	CASSYFASGTDTQYF	TGTGCCAGCAGTTACTTCGCTAGCGGCACAGATACGCAGTATTTT
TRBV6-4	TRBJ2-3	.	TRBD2	CASSPQWGAGETDTQYF	TGTGCCAGCAGTCCTCAATGGGGAGCGGGAGAGACAGATACGCAGTATTTT
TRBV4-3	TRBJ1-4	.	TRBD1	CASSQGQGVGEKLFF	TGCGCCAGCAGCCAAGGACAGGGCGTAGGTGAAAAACTGTTTTTT
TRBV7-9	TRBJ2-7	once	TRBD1	CASSWDRGSYEQYF	TGTGCCAGCAGCTGGGACAGGGGCTCCTACGAGCAGTACTTC
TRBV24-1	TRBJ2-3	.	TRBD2	CATSEPTSGRRADTQYF	TGTGCCACCAGTGAACCTACTAGCGGGAGGAGGGCAGATACGCAGTATTTT
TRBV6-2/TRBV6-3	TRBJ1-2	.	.	CASSYSTVRAYGYTF	TGTGCCAGCAGTTACTCGACAGTTCGGGCTTATGGCTACACCTTC
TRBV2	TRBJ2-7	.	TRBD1	CASRDRGHEQYF	TGTGCCAGCAGGGACAGGGGCCATGAGCAGTACTTC
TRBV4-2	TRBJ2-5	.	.	CASSQDWWGVGETQYF	TGTGCCAGCAGCCAAGATTGGTGGGGGGTAGGGGAGACCCAGTACTTC
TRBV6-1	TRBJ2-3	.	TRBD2	CASSEMRGGLGSTDTQYF	TGTGCCAGCAGTGAAATGCGGGGGGGCCTGGGGAGCACAGATACGCAGTATTTT
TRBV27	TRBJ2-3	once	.	CASSPSDRTDTQYF	TGTGCCAGCAGTCCCTCCGACAGAACAGATACGCAGTATTTT
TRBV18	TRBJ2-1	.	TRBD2	CASSEPTSAIRRGEQFF	TGTGCCAGCTCAGAGCCGACTAGCGCAATCCGAAGAGGTGAGCAGTTCTTC
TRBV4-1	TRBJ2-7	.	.	CASSLNRGPGSYEQYF	TGCGCCAGCAGCCTGAATCGAGGGCCTGGCTCCTACGAGCAGTACTTC
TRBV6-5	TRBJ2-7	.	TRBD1	CASSYSWDRSSYEQYF	TGTGCCAGCAGTTACTCGTGGGACAGGAGCTCCTACGAGCAGTACTTC
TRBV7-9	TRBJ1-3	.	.	CASSSDIGNTIYF	TGTGCCAGCAGCTCGGACATCGGAAACACCATATATTTT
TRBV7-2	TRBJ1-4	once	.	CASSFDRQSEKLFF	TGTGCCAGCAGCTTTGACAGGCAAAGTGAAAAACTGTTTTTT
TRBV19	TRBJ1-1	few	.	CASSIQVNTEAFF	TGTGCCAGTAGTATCCAGGTGAACACTGAAGCTTTCTTT
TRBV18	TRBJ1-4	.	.	CASSPAGMEEKLFF	TGTGCCAGCTCACCTGCAGGGATGGAAGAAAAACTGTTTTTT
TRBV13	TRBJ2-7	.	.	CASSLGSHNYEQYF	TGTGCCAGCAGCTTAGGTAGCCATAACTACGAGCAGTACTTC
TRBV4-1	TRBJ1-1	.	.	CASSQAGVTEAFF	TGCGCCAGCAGCCAAGCAGGGGTAACTGAAGCTTTCTTT
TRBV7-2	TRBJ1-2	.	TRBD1	CASSDRGRLYGYTF	TGTGCCAGCAGCGACAGGGGACGACTATATGGCTACACCTTC
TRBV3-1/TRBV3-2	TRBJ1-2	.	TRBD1	CASSQAAGGFHYGYTF	TGTGCCAGCAGCCAAGCGGCAGGGGGTTTCCACTATGGCTACACCTTC
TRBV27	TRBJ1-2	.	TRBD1	CASSSLRSPDRGRSWESVYGYTF	TGTGCCAGCAGTTCCCTCCGCTCACCGGACAGGGGGCGGTCTTGGGAGTCGGTCTATGGCTACACCTTC
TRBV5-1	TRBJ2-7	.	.	CASTASGNYHEQYF	TGCGCCAGCACTGCGTCAGGGAATTATCACGAGCAGTACTTC
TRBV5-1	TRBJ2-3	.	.	CASSFNIPHTDTQYF	TGCGCCAGCAGCTTTAACATCCCCCACACAGATACGCAGTATTTT
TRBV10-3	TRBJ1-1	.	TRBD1	CAISDGQGLHTEAFF	TGTGCCATCAGTGACGGACAGGGCCTCCACACTGAAGCTTTCTTT
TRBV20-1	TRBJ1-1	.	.	CSASGSVEAFF	TGCAGTGCTTCAGGGTCCGTGGAAGCTTTCTTT
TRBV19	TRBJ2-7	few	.	CASSKSLGTDVYEQYF	TGTGCCAGTAGCAAAAGCCTCGGGACTGATGTCTACGAGCAGTACTTC
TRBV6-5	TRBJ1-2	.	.	CASSYSGEGYTF	TGTGCCAGCAGTTACTCGGGAGAGGGCTACACCTTC
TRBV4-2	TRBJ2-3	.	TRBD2	CASSQERRAGQLGDTQYF	TGTGCCAGCAGCCAAGAGAGGCGAGCGGGGCAGTTGGGAGATACGCAGTATTTT
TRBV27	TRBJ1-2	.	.	CASSLGGIYGYTF	TGTGCCAGCAGTTTAGGGGGGATCTATGGCTACACCTTC
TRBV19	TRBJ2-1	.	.	CASSEGSRGNEQFF	TGTGCCAGTAGTGAGGGGTCCCGGGGGAATGAGCAGTTCTTC
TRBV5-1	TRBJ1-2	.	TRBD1	CASGRGGTDGGYTF	TGCGCCAGCGGTCGAGGGGGGACAGATGGTGGCTACACCTTC
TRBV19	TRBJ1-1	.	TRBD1	CASRTTGITEAFF	TGTGCCAGTAGGACGACAGGGATCACTGAAGCTTTCTTT
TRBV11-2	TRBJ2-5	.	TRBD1	CASSSDREETQYF	TGTGCCAGCAGCTCGGACAGGGAGGAGACCCAGTACTTC
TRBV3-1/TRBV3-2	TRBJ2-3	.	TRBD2	CASSPLAGNTDTQYF	TGTGCCAGCAGCCCTCTAGCGGGAAACACAGATACGCAGTATTTT
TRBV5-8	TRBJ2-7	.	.	CASSFIGAGYEQYF	TGTGCCAGCAGCTTTATAGGGGCCGGTTACGAGCAGTACTTC
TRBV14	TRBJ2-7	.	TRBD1	CASGDRGLPYEQYF	TGTGCCAGCGGAGACAGGGGGCTACCCTACGAGCAGTACTTC
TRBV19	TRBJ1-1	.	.	CASSIFQAQNTEAFF	TGTGCCAGTAGTATATTTCAGGCGCAGAACACTGAAGCTTTCTTT
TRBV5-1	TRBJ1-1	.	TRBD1	CASRWGTANTEAFF	TGCGCCAGCAGGTGGGGGACAGCGAACACTGAAGCTTTCTTT
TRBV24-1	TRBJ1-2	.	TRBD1	CATSDPGQGGPPLWGYTF	TGTGCCACCAGTGACCCAGGACAGGGAGGTCCCCCACTATGGGGCTACACCTTC